These 22 T cell receptor beta chains share one sample of origin, sequenced in a study of blood T cell repertoires in COVID-19. Only in-frame clones appear in the TCRdb table, and some are missing; sequencing was by immunoSEQ multiplex PCR. The sample has roughly 170,000 clones, about 86% seen once. Sequenced material: PBMCs or T cells enriched from blood (not recorded which). All receptors derive from a woman aged 45-65 years in a cohort exposed to, infected with or recovered from COVID-19 (not recorded which).

The rearrangement joins TRBV28 to TRBJ1-4; D remains unclear. V dropped 6 bases and J dropped 2 bases, with 10 bases sitting between them. From germline, CDR1 is MDHEN and CDR2 SYDVKM. CDR3 length: 14 amino acids. CDR3 region: CASSGVVTNEKLFF. CDR3 sequence (DNA): TGTGCCAGCAGCGGGGTTGTTACTAATGAAAAACTGTTTTTT.

The rearrangement uses TRBV11-2 and TRBJ1-6; D is uncertain. The CDR3 length is 15 residues. Germline V gene data show CDR1 as SGHAT and CDR2 as FQNNGV. V lost 0 bases to trimming and J lost 6 bases, with 9 bases between them. As DNA, the CDR3 is TGTGCCAGCAGCTTAGACACAGTTGGTAATTCACCCCTCCACTTT. This codes for CASSLDTVGNSPLHF.

The chain couples TRBV24-1 to TRBJ1-1, with D possibly being TRBD1 (5 bases). The CDR3 runs to 15 residues. Looked up from germline, CDR1 is KGHDR and CDR2 is SFDVKD. With 7 bases removed from V and 7 bases from J, the gap between germline ends came to 21 bases. CDR3 bases: TGTGCCACCAGAGCCGAGACGGGGGAGGGGAGTGAAGCTTTCTTT. Its protein is CATRAETGEGSEAFF.

J is TRBJ2-3 and V is TRBV29-1, with D possibly TRBD1 on 5 matching bases. The CDR3 has 14 residues. The germline V gene encodes CDR1 SQVTM and CDR2 ANQGSEA. Trimming took off 6 bases at V and 0 bases at J, with 13 bases between the two ends. The CDR3 reads CSVLRQRSTDTQYF. The CDR3 DNA follows: TGCAGCGTCCTTAGACAGCGTAGCACAGATACGCAGTATTTT.

The chain employs TRBV5-8 and TRBJ1-1; D possibly corresponds to TRBD1 (6 bases). There are 14 residues in the CDR3. V lost 3 bases to trimming and J lost 3 bases, with 12 bases between them. The V gene's germline CDR1 is SGHTS and CDR2 YDEGEE. The CDR3 here is CASSSGQYHTEAFF. The DNA for the CDR3 is TGTGCCAGCAGCTCCGGACAGTATCACACTGAAGCTTTCTTT.

The chain couples TRBV7-2 to TRBJ2-7; D perhaps matches TRBD1 (5 bases). CDR1 and CDR2 (germline): SGHTA, FQGNSA. V lost 5 bases and J lost 2, with 10 bases in between. This CDR3 comprises 13 residues. The CDR3 loop reads CASSPRQPYEQYF. CDR3 bases: TGTGCCAGCAGCCCTCGACAGCCCTACGAGCAGTACTTC.

V and J are TRBV5-1 and TRBJ2-7, with TRBD2 as a possible D gene (6 bases). Deletions cut 4 bases from V and 2 bases from J, with 13 bases between. The CDR3 is 14 amino acids. Germline CDR1 and CDR2: SGHRS and YFSETQ. The CDR3 DNA reads TGCGCCAGCAGCGGCGGGACGAAGGCCTACGAGCAGTACTTC. Translated, it gives CASSGGTKAYEQYF.

CDR3 nucleotide sequence: TGTGCCAGCAGCTCCAGACTAGCGGGAGGAGAGACCCAGTACTTC. The encoded protein is CASSSRLAGGETQYF. The chain combines TRBV5-4 with TRBJ2-5; 13 positions agree with TRBD2. The junction had 3 bases not matched to a gene; V was cut back by 3 bases and J by 4 bases. The CDR3 totals 15 residues. Germline V CDR1 and CDR2: SGHNT, YYREEE (reference sequence).

The V and J genes are TRBV18 and TRBJ1-2, with a possible D match to TRBD1 (6 bases). Per germline, CDR1 KGHSH and CDR2 LQKENI. CDR3 length: 13 residues. The V gene lost 3 bases and the J gene lost 4 bases, with 9 bases spanning the gap. The CDR3 nucleotides read TGTGCCAGCTCACCGGACAGATCCTATGGCTACACCTTC. This translates into CASSPDRSYGYTF.

The chain joins TRBV14 to TRBJ2-3; 7 bases fit TRBD2. Germline V lookup: CDR1 SGHDN, CDR2 FVKESK. The CDR3 runs to 16 residues. Trimming cost V 4 bases and J 2 bases; bases outside gene matches: 9. CDR3: CASSLTSDQYTDTQYF. CDR3 bases: TGTGCCAGCAGCCTAACTAGCGACCAGTACACAGATACGCAGTATTTT.

V gene TRBV5-4 combines with J gene TRBJ1-2; 11 nucleotides align to TRBD1. After removal of 3 bases from V and 7 bases from J, the junction contained 8 bases not matched to a gene. Germline V gene lookup returns CDR1 SGHNT and CDR2 YYREEE (reference sequence). The CDR3 covers 15 residues. DNA for the CDR3: TGTGCCAGCAGCTCCGCGGACAGGGGGCTTCCTGGCTACACCTTC. Amino acids: CASSSADRGLPGYTF.

About this clone itself: The same CDR3 is also encoded by other DNA sequences in this sample. The chain recombines TRBV24-1 with TRBJ2-5; the match to TRBD1 covers 8 bases. V lost 3 bases, J lost 4 bases, and 9 bases stayed unmatched. From germline, CDR1 is KGHDR and CDR2 SFDVKD. CDR3 length: 16 amino acids. The chain's CDR3 is CATSDPGQGGGETQYF. The CDR3 region has the DNA TGTGCCACCAGTGATCCCGGACAGGGTGGGGGAGAGACCCAGTACTTC.

The chain links TRBV7-6 to TRBJ2-1; a possible D gene is TRBD2 (6 bases). Germline loops: CDR1 SGHVS, CDR2 FNYEAQ. The germline V and J ends were trimmed by 2 bases and 8 bases, with 16 bases remaining between them. CDR3 length: 15 residues. CDR3 nucleotide sequence: TGTGCCAGCAGCTTAACCCTTCGACCGGGGGATGAGCAGTTCTTC. This gives the protein CASSLTLRPGDEQFF.

This clone was seen a single time. The rearrangement links TRBV7-2 to TRBJ2-7; 9 bases line up with TRBD1. Trimming took 1 base from V and 2 from J; bases not matched to a gene: 6. This CDR3 comprises 16 residues. Germline loops: CDR1 SGHTA, CDR2 FQGNSA. The CDR3 loop reads CASSLERTGATYEQYF. CDR3 in DNA: TGTGCCAGCAGCTTAGAACGGACAGGGGCAACCTACGAGCAGTACTTC.

V is TRBV11-2 and J is TRBJ2-5, with TRBD2 matching over 9 bases. The CDR3 totals 15 residues. Germline V gives CDR1 SGHAT, CDR2 FQNNGV. Trimming cost V 5 bases and J 2 bases; bases outside gene matches: 6. CDR3 nucleotides: TGTGCCAGCAGCCCCCAGCGGGGGGCTCAAGAGACCCAGTACTTC. Residues: CASSPQRGAQETQYF.

Turning to this clone: Other DNA sequences in this specimen translate into the identical CDR3. The genes are TRBV28 and TRBJ1-5; D may be TRBD1 (6 bases). Trimming left V 4 bases short and J 7 bases short, with 8 bases between. Germline-derived CDR1 and CDR2 are MDHEN and SYDVKM. The CDR3 length is 12 residues. The CDR3 DNA sequence: TGTGCCAGCAGTTCAGGGGACCAGCCCCAGCATTTT. Its translation: CASSSGDQPQHF. The whole variable domain, remainder taken from reference TRBV28 and TRBJ1-5, is DVKVTQSSRYLVKRTGEKVFLECVQDMDHENMFWYRQDPGLGLRLIYFSYDVKMKEKGDIPEGYSVSREKKERFSLILESASTNQTSMYLCASSSGDQPQHFGDGTRLSIL.

V usage is TRBV15 and J usage is TRBJ2-5; 9 bases are shared with TRBD1. The CDR3 is made up of 15 amino acids. The germline V gene encodes CDR1 LNHNV and CDR2 YYDKDF (reference sequence). Trimming cost V 2 bases and J 5 bases; bases outside gene matches: 6. The CDR3 bases are TGTGCCACCAGCAGAACTACAGGGGGCAGGGAGACCCAGTACTTC. Its translation is CATSRTTGGRETQYF. The variable domain in full, completed from reference TRBV15 and TRBJ2-5, reads DAMVIQNPRYQVTQFGKPVTLSCSQTLNHNVMYWYQQKSSQAPKLLFHYYDKDFNNEADTPDNFQSRRPNTSFCFLDIRSPGLGDTAMYLCATSRTTGGRETQYFGPGTRLLVL.

J is TRBJ1-6 and V is TRBV9; TRBD1 matches at 7 bases. Per germline, CDR1 SGDLS and CDR2 YYNGEE. This CDR3 has 15 amino acids. The V segment lost 3 bases and the J segment 7 bases; nucleotides outside the gene matches: 7. The CDR3 sequence is CASSETGTENSPLHF. The DNA of the CDR3 is TGTGCCAGCAGCGAGACCGGGACAGAAAATTCACCCCTCCACTTT. The complete variable domain, with remaining parts taken from reference TRBV9 and TRBJ1-6, reads DSGVTQTPKHLITATGQRVTLRCSPRSGDLSVYWYQQSLDQGLQFLIQYYNGEERAKGNILERFSAQQFPDLHSELNLSSLELGDSALYFCASSETGTENSPLHFGNGTRLTVT.

The rearrangement links TRBV6-5 to TRBJ2-7; 8 nucleotides line up with TRBD2. V trimming: 3 bases; J trimming: 4 bases; junction bases outside the gene matches: 5. The germline V gene has CDR1 MNHEY and CDR2 SVGAGI. The CDR3 loop spans 14 amino acids. The CDR3 DNA is TGTGCCAGCAGTTATCTGAGCGGGAGTTACGAGCAGTACTTC. Protein: CASSYLSGSYEQYF.

Here the CDR3 DNA reads TGTGCCAGCAGCCTCATAGCGGGGGGTAGTTCCGGGGAGCTGTTTTTT. It specifies CASSLIAGGSSGELFF. The chain joins TRBV7-9 to TRBJ2-2, with TRBD2 matching over 10 bases. Germline V CDR1 and CDR2: SEHNR, FQNEAQ (reference sequence). This CDR3 contains 16 residues. The J segment lost 6 bases and the V segment lost 5 bases, leaving 9 bases of the junction unmatched.

This clone was detected only a few times. The rearrangement links TRBV2 to TRBJ2-3; D gene uncertain. Germline loops: CDR1 SNHLY, CDR2 FYNNEI. Trimming took off 5 bases at V and 4 bases at J, with 10 bases between the two ends. There are 13 residues in the CDR3. This CDR3 reads CASSSRASDTQYF. In DNA, the CDR3 is TGTGCCAGCAGTTCCCGAGCGTCAGATACGCAGTATTTT.

The chain combines TRBV7-9 with TRBJ1-3; the D is unclear. The CDR3 is 15 amino acids. Trimming pared 5 bases from V and 0 bases from J, leaving 11 bases between. The germline CDR1 and CDR2 sequences are SEHNR and FQNEAQ (reference sequence). The CDR3 here is CASSHGLNSGNTIYF. CDR3 coding DNA: TGTGCCAGCAGCCACGGACTCAACTCTGGAAACACCATATATTTT.